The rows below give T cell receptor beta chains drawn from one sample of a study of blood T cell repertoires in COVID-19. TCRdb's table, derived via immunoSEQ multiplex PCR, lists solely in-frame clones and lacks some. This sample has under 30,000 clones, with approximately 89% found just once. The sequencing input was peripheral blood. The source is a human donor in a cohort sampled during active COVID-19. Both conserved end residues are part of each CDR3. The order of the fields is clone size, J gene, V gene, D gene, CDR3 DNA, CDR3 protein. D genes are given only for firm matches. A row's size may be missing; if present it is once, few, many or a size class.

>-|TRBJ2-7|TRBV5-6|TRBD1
TGTGCCAGCAGCGGGGGACAGGGGGCAAATGAGTACTTC
CASSGGQGANEYF
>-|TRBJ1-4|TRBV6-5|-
TGTGCCAGCAACGGGGTGGGTAATGAAAAACTGTTTTTT
CASNGVGNEKLFF
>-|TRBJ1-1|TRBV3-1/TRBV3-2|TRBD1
TGTGCCAGCAGCCAAGGTGGGACAGGGGGAATCACTGAAGCTTTCTTT
CASSQGGTGGITEAFF
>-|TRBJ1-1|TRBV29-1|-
TGCAGCGTTGATCCCGGGGACACTGAAGCTTTCTTT
CSVDPGDTEAFF
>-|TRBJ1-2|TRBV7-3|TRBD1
TGTGCCAGCAGAGATCCGGGACAGGACTATGGCTACACCTTC
CASRDPGQDYGYTF
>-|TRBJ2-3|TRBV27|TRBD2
TGTGCCAGCAGTTTTCTGGCGGGAGGGCCTGTAACAGATACGCAGTATTTT
CASSFLAGGPVTDTQYF
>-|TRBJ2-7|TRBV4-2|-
TGTGCCAGCAGCCAAGAATCTGTGGGCGGGGCCTACGAGCAGTACTTC
CASSQESVGGAYEQYF
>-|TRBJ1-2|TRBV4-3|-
TGCGCCAGCAGCCAAGTTTGGGGCCAGACTGGACGTGGCTACACCTTC
CASSQVWGQTGRGYTF
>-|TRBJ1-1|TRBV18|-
TGTGCCAGCTCACTAACCGGGACAAGAGAAGCTTTCTTT
CASSLTGTREAFF
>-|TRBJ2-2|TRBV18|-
TGTGCCAGCTCAAATGGTGCAGGGACCGGGGAGCTGTTTTTT
CASSNGAGTGELFF
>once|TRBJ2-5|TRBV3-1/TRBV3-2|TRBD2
TGTGCCAGCAGCCCCCAAGGGACTAGCGGGGGACAGACCCAGTACTTC
CASSPQGTSGGQTQYF
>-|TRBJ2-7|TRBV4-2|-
TGTGCCAGCAGCCAAGATCGGTACGAGCAGTACTTC
CASSQDRYEQYF
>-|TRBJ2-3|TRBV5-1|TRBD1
TGCGCCAGCAGTTTGGACAGGGTTGGAGCATCAGATACGCAGTATTTT
CASSLDRVGASDTQYF
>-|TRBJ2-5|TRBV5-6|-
TGTGCCAGCAGCTTCAGGGGCGCGGAGACCCAGTACTTC
CASSFRGAETQYF
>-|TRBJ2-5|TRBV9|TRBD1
TGTGCCAGCAGCGTCTCCTCCAGGGGGCGCGATCGGGAGTACCAAGAGACCCAGTACTTC
CASSVSSRGRDREYQETQYF
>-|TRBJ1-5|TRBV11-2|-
TGTGCCAGCAGCTTCTTTTCAGATCAGCCCCAGCATTTT
CASSFFSDQPQHF
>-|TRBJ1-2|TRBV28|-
TGTGCCAGCAATTCTTTAGACAGATTTAACTATGGCTACACCTTC
CASNSLDRFNYGYTF
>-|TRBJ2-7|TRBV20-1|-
TGCAGTGCTAGTGGGCTTGGACAGCCACACGCCTACGAGCAGTACTTC
CSASGLGQPHAYEQYF
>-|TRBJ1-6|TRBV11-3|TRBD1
TGTGAATCACACACCCTGGGACAGGGGAGGGTGGCCTATAATTCACCCCTCCACTTT
CESHTLGQGRVAYNSPLHF
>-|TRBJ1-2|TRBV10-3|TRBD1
TGTGCCATCCGTGTCACGGGACAGGGGTTGGGGGGCTACACCTTC
CAIRVTGQGLGGYTF
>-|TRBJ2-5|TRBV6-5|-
TGTGCCAGCAGTTACTCGTGGGGAGGGGGAGAGACCCAGTACTTC
CASSYSWGGGETQYF
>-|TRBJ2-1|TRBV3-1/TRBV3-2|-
TGTGCCAGCAGCCCCCGGTCCTTAGCCGGGGAGCAGTTCTTC
CASSPRSLAGEQFF
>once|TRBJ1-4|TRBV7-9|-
TGTGCCTCAGCCCGGGGATTAGATGAAAAACTGTTTTTT
CASARGLDEKLFF
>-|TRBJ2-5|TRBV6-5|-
TGTGCCAGCAGTCCCCCGGGCCAAGAGACCCAGTACTTC
CASSPPGQETQYF
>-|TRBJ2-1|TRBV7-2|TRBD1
TGTGCCAGCAGCCCCGGGACAGCTCTGGCTGAGCAGTTCTTC
CASSPGTALAEQFF
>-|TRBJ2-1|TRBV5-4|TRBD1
TGTGCCAGCAGCTTAGAGGGACAGGGAGGAGACAATGAGCAGTTCTTC
CASSLEGQGGDNEQFF
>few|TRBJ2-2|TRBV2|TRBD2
TGTGCCAGCTCCAGCGGGGGGCAGCCCGGGGAGCTGTTTTTT
CASSSGGQPGELFF
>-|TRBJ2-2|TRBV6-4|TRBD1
TGTGCCAGCTCACCAGGGGGCCTCGCGAACACCGGGGAGCTGTTTTTT
CASSPGGLANTGELFF
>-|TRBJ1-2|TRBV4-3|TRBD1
TGCGCCAGCAGCCAGGGAGGGACAGGGGGCTTTGGTGGCTACACCTTC
CASSQGGTGGFGGYTF
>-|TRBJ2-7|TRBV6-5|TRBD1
TGTGCCAGCACCAAGGGGGGACAGGGGTTCTACGAGCAGTACTTC
CASTKGGQGFYEQYF
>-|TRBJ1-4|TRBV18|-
TGTGCCAGCTCACCAGGCGGGGGCAGGGCTAATGAAAAACTGTTTTTT
CASSPGGGRANEKLFF
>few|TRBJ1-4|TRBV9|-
TGTGCCAGCAGCGTGACAGCAACTAATGAAAAACTGTTTTTT
CASSVTATNEKLFF
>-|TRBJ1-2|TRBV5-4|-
TGTGCCAGCAGCTTGGCCAGGGAGGATGGCTACACCTTC
CASSLAREDGYTF
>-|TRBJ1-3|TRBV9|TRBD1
TGTGCCAGCACCCCGGGACAGGGGGTCAGCTCTGGAAACACCATATATTTT
CASTPGQGVSSGNTIYF
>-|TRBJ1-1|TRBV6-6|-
TGTGCCAGCAGTTCCCCAACGACACAAGCTTTCTTT
CASSSPTTQAFF
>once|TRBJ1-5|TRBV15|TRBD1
TGTGCCACCAGCAGAGACAGGGGGCTTGGTCAGCCCCAGCATTTT
CATSRDRGLGQPQHF
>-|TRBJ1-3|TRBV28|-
TGTGCCAGCAGTACACAGCAGGGTTCTGGAAACACCATATATTTT
CASSTQQGSGNTIYF
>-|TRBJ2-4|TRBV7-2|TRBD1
TGTGCCAGCAGCCACAGGACAGGCCTAGCCAAAAACATTCAGTACTTC
CASSHRTGLAKNIQYF
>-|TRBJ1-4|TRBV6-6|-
TGTGCCAGCAGTTACAGCCAAACTAATGAAAAACTGTTTTTT
CASSYSQTNEKLFF
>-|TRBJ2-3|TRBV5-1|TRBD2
TGCGCCAGCAGCTTGGGCGGGGGCAGCGGGGGAAGCACAGATACGCAGTATTTT
CASSLGGGSGGSTDTQYF
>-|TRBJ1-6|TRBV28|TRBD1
TGTGCCAGCAGTTGGACAGGGAGTAATTCACCCCTCCACTTT
CASSWTGSNSPLHF